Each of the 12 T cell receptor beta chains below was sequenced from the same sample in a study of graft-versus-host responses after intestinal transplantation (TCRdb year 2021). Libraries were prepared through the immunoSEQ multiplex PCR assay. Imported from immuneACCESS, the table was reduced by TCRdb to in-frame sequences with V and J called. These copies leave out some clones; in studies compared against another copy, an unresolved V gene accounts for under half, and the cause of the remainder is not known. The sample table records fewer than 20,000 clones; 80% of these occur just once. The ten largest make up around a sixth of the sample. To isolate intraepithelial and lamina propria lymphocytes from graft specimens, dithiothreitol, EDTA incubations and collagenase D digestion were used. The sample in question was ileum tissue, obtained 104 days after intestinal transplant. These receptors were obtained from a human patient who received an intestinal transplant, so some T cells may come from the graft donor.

CDR3 sequence (DNA): TGCGCCAGCAGCCAGTGGGGGGCAGGGGTCTACGAGCAGTACTTC. This codes for CASSQWGAGVYEQYF. The chain combines TRBV4-3 with TRBJ2-7, with D possibly being TRBD1 or TRBD2 (6 bases each). Trimming took off 3 bases at V and 3 bases at J, with 15 bases between the two ends. Per the germline V gene, CDR1 is LGHNA and CDR2 is YSLEER. The CDR3 has 15 amino acids.

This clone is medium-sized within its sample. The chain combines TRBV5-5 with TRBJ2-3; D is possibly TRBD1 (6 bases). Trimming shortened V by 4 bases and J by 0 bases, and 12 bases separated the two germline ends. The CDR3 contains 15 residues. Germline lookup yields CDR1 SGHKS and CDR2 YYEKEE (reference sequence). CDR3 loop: CASSPTGLSTDTQYF. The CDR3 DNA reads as TGTGCCAGCAGCCCAACAGGGCTCAGCACAGATACGCAGTATTTT. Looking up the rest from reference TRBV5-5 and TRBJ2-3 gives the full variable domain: DAGVTQSPTHLIKTRGQQVTLRCSPISGHKSVSWYQQVLGQGPQFIFQYYEKEERGRGNFPDRFSARQFPNYSSELNVNALLLGDSALYLCASSPTGLSTDTQYFGPGTRLTVL.

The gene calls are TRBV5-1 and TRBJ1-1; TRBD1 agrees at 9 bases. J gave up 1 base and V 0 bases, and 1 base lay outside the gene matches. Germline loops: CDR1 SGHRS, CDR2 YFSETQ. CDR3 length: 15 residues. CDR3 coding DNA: TGCGCCAGCAGCTTGGGGGGACAGGGGAACACTGAAGCTTTCTTT. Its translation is CASSLGGQGNTEAFF.

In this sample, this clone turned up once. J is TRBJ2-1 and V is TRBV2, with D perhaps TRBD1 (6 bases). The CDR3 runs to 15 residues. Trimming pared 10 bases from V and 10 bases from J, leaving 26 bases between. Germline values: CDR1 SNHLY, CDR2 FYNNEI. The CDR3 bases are TGTGCCACCCTTTCGAGGGACAAGATTCTATCGGAGCAGTTCTTC. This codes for CATLSRDKILSEQFF.

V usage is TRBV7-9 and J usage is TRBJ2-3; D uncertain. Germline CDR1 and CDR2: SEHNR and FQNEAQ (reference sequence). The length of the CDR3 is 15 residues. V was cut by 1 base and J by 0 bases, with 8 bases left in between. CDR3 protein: CASSLVRLSTDTQYF. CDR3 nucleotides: TGTGCCAGCAGCTTAGTTCGCCTTAGCACAGATACGCAGTATTTT.

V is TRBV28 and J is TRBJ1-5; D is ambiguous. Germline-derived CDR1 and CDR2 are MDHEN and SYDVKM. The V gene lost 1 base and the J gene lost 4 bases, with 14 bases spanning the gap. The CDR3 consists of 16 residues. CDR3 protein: CASSLLGWWKNQPQHF. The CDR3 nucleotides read TGTGCCAGCAGTTTATTGGGGTGGTGGAAGAATCAGCCCCAGCATTTT.

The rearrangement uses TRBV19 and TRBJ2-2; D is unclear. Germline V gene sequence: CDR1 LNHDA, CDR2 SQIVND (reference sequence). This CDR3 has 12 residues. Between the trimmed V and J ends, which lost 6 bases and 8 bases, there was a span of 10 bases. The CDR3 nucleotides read TGTGCCAGTAGCCCCGGGCCTGGGGAGCTGTTTTTT. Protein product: CASSPGPGELFF.

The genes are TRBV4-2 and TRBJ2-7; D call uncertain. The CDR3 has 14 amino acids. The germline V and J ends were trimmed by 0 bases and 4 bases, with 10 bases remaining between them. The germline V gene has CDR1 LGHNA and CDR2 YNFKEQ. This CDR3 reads CASSQDLWVYEQYF. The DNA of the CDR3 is TGTGCCAGCAGCCAAGATCTCTGGGTATACGAGCAGTACTTC.

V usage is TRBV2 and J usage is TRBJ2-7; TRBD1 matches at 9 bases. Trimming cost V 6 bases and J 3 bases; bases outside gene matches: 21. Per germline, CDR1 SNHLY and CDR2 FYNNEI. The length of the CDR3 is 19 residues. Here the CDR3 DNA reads TGTGCCAGCAGGGGTCCGGGACAGGGAACTACGGGAGCTTTCTACGAGCAGTACTTC. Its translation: CASRGPGQGTTGAFYEQYF.

CDR3 bases: TGCGCCAGCAGCTTGGAACAGACCTATAATTCACCCCTCCACTTT. Protein sequence: CASSLEQTYNSPLHF. V usage is TRBV5-1 and J usage is TRBJ1-6; no clear D. Deletions cut 0 bases from V and 2 bases from J, with 6 bases between. The CDR3 covers 15 residues. From germline, CDR1 is SGHRS and CDR2 YFSETQ.

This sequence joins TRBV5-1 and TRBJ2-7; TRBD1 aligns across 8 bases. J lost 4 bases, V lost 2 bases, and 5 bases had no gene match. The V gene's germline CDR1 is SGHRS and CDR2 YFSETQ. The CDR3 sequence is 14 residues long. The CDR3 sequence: CASSFSGGKYEQYF. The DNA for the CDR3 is TGCGCCAGCAGCTTCTCAGGGGGCAAGTACGAGCAGTACTTC.

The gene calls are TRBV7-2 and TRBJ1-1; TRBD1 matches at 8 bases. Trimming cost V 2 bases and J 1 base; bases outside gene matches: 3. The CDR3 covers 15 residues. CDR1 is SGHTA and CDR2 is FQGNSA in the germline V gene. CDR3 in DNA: TGTGCCAGCAGCTTACCCAGGGGGCGGAACACTGAAGCTTTCTTT. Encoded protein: CASSLPRGRNTEAFF.